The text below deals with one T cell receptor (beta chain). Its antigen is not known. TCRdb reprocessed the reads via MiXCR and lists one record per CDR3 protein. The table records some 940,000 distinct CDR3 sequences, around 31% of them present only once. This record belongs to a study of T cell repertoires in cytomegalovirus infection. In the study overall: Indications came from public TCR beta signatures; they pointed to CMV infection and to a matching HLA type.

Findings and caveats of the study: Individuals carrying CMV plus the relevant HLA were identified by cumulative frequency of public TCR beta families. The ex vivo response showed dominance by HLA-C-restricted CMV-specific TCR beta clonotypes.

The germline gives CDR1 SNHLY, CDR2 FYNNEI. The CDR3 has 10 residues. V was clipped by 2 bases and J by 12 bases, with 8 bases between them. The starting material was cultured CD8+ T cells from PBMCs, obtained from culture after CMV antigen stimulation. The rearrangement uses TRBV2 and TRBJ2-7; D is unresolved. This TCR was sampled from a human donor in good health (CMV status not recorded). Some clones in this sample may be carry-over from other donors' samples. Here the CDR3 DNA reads TGTGCCAGCAGTGAACCCAACACGTACTTC. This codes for CASSEPNTYF.